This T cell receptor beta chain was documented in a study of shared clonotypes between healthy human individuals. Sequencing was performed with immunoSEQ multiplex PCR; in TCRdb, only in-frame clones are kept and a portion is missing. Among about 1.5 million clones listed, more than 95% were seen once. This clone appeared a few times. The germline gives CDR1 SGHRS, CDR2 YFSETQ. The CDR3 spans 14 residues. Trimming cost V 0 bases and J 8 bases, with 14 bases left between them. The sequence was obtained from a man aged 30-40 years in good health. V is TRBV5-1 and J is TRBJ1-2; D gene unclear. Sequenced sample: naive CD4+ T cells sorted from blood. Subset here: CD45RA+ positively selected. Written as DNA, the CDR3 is TGCGCCAGCAGCTTGGATTTCGCAGAGAGGGGCTACACCTTC. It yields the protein CASSLDFAERGYTF.